This TCR beta chain was observed in a study of cytomegalovirus exposure and HLA in healthy donors. 13 Jbeta primers and 60 Vbeta primers were used for the PCR. Profiling relied on immunoSEQ multiplex PCR, and the TCRdb table lists in-frame clones only, not all of them. Here the sample spans 100,000 to 150,000 clones, about a sixth being singletons. Per the germline V gene, CDR1 is SSHAT and CDR2 is FNYEAQ (reference sequence). The CDR3 is made up of 17 amino acids. Trimming cost V 5 bases and J 5 bases; bases outside gene matches: 12. The sequence was obtained from a female donor in good health and CMV-seropositive. The sequencing sample was made of PBMCs. This chain connects TRBV7-7 to TRBJ2-2, with 9 positions matching TRBD2. This CDR3 is CASSQLPLAGTTGELFF. DNA of the CDR3: TGTGCCAGCAGCCAATTACCGCTAGCGGGGACAACCGGGGAGCTGTTTTTT.